This paragraph reports one TCR beta chain. The data stem from a study of blood T cell repertoires in COVID-19. Study summary: In each case, the material was cDNA or gDNA derived from T cells, B-cell-depleted T cells, or PBMCs.

Authors' processing steps: Reference gene primer amplification yielded estimated nucleated cell counts. Generated by immunoSEQ multiplex PCR, the TCRdb table keeps only in-frame clones and is missing some. V, J and clone size are those of that table, while D and trimming were read from the DNA. The data hold around 300,000 clones, with approximately 86% observed a single time. J was trimmed by 0 bases and V by 7 bases; bases with no gene match: 21. Germline CDR1 reads LGHDT; CDR2 reads YNNKEL (reference sequence). The CDR3 spans 20 residues. The chain couples TRBV3-1 (or the pseudogene TRBV3-2) to TRBJ1-2; 9 bases map to TRBD1. Sample: peripheral blood. The TCR sequence derives from a woman aged 45-60 years with active or convalescent COVID-19. The CDR3 here is CASKLGTGRSRREANYGYTF. CDR3 DNA sequence: TGTGCCAGCAAGCTGGGGACAGGGAGATCTAGGAGGGAAGCTAACTATGGCTACACCTTC.